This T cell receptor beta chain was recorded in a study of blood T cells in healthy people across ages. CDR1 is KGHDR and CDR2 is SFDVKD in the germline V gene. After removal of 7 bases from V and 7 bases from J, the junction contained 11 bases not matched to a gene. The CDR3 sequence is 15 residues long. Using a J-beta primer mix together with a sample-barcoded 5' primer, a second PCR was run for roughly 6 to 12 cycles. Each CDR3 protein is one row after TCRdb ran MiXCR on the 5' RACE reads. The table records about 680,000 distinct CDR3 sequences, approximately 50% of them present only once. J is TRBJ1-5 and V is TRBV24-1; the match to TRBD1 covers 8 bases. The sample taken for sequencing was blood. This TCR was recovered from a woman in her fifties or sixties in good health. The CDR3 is CATSPAGQGDQPQHF. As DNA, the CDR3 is TGTGCCACCAGCCCGGCTGGACAGGGAGACCAGCCCCAGCATTTT.